One sample yielded the 32 T cell receptor beta chains listed below, sequenced in a study of blood T cell repertoires in COVID-19. TCRdb keeps only in-frame clones here, not all; method: immunoSEQ multiplex PCR. The sample carries some 340,000 clones, around 83% recorded once. Sequenced: peripheral blood. These receptors all stem from a young man with active or convalescent COVID-19.

V usage is TRBV18 and J usage is TRBJ2-1, with 9 bases aligning to TRBD1. Germline V lookup: CDR1 KGHSH, CDR2 LQKENI. The CDR3 is 17 residues long. V lost 4 bases, J lost 4 bases, and 11 bases stayed unmatched. CDR3 nucleotides: TGTGCCAGCTCACTTTCAGATCCCGGGACAGGGTACAATGAGCAGTTCTTC. Amino acid sequence: CASSLSDPGTGYNEQFF.

The chain couples TRBV28 to TRBJ2-1, with 9 bases that match TRBD2. The germline V gene encodes CDR1 MDHEN and CDR2 SYDVKM. J lost 6 bases, V lost 5 bases, and 8 bases had no gene match. This CDR3 comprises 15 residues. The DNA for the CDR3 is TGTGCCAGCAGTCGTAGCGGGAGCGGGGGCAATGAGCAGTTCTTC. Protein sequence: CASSRSGSGGNEQFF.

The V gene is TRBV6-1, the J gene TRBJ2-5, with TRBD2 identical over 10 bases. Trimming cost V 0 bases and J 5 bases; bases outside gene matches: 9. The CDR3 length is 17 residues. CDR1 is MNHNS and CDR2 is SASEGT in the germline V gene. The CDR3: CASSEALAGAQGETQYF. The DNA for the CDR3 is TGTGCCAGCAGTGAAGCGCTAGCGGGGGCACAGGGGGAGACCCAGTACTTC.

The chain employs TRBV30 and TRBJ1-1; tentatively, D is TRBD1 (5 bases). CDR1 and CDR2 (germline): GTSNPN, SVGIG (reference sequence). This CDR3 comprises 12 residues. V lost 1 base to trimming and J lost 5 bases, with 8 bases between them. The CDR3 spells CAWSGGGTEAFF. The CDR3 DNA reads TGTGCCTGGAGTGGGGGGGGGACTGAAGCTTTCTTT.

The V call is TRBV7-6, the J call TRBJ2-7; D is ambiguous. Trimming took 1 base from V and 3 from J, leaving 19 bases between them. This CDR3 comprises 17 residues. Germline V gene lookup returns CDR1 SGHVS and CDR2 FNYEAQ. The CDR3 loop is CASSLVPHPTLGYEQYF. As DNA, the CDR3 is TGTGCCAGCAGCTTAGTTCCGCACCCGACTCTTGGCTACGAGCAGTACTTC.

The gene calls are TRBV7-3 and TRBJ2-1, with D perhaps TRBD2 (5 bases). V lost 4 bases and J lost 7, with 11 bases in between. From germline, CDR1 is SGHTA and CDR2 FQGTGA. This CDR3 comprises 13 residues. The CDR3 DNA is TGTGCCAGCAGCTATGGACTTAGGAATGAGCAGTTCTTC. This codes for CASSYGLRNEQFF. Full variable domain (outside the CDR3, taken from reference TRBV7-3 and TRBJ2-1): GAGVSQTPSNKVTEKGKYVELRCDPISGHTALYWYRQSLGQGPEFLIYFQGTGAADDSGLPNDRFFAVRPEGSVSTLKIQRTERGDSAVYLCASSYGLRNEQFFGPGTRLTVL.

The chain couples TRBV12-3 or TRBV12-4 to TRBJ1-5; tentative D call: TRBD1 (5 bases). The V end lost 6 bases, the J end lost 5 bases, and 8 bases lay between the germline ends. This CDR3 has 12 amino acids. CDR3 loop: CASRGGHQPQHF. The DNA for the CDR3 is TGTGCCAGCAGGGGGGGTCATCAGCCCCAGCATTTT.

This clone came up once. This chain links TRBV9 with TRBJ2-5, with a weak D call TRBD2 (6 bases). The CDR3 is made up of 16 amino acids. V was pared by 4 bases and J by 4 bases, with 20 bases between. Germline assignment: CDR1 SGDLS and CDR2 YYNGEE. The CDR3 region has the DNA TGTGCCAGCAGCCTCGGGGTAGGAGGGGTTGGAGAGACCCAGTACTTC. It translates to CASSLGVGGVGETQYF. The full variable domain, completed using reference TRBV9 and TRBJ2-5, is DSGVTQTPKHLITATGQRVTLRCSPRSGDLSVYWYQQSLDQGLQFLIQYYNGEERAKGNILERFSAQQFPDLHSELNLSSLELGDSALYFCASSLGVGGVGETQYFGPGTRLLVL.

This chain uses TRBV28 with TRBJ1-2, with 7 bases matching TRBD1. V was pared by 6 bases and J by 13 bases, with 17 bases of the junction left unmatched. This CDR3 comprises 14 residues. CDR1 and CDR2 from the germline V gene are MDHEN and SYDVKM. The CDR3 sequence is CASRLGQQLSGATF. DNA of the CDR3: TGTGCCAGCAGGTTGGGACAGCAGCTGTCCGGCGCCACCTTC.

V usage is TRBV27 and J usage is TRBJ2-7; 9 bases line up with TRBD1. V was pared by 3 bases and J by 1 base, with 4 bases of the junction left unmatched. The germline V gene encodes CDR1 MNHEY and CDR2 SMNVEV (reference sequence). This CDR3 region has 15 residues. The CDR3 DNA sequence: TGTGCCAGCAGTTTCCGGGACAGGGCTTCCTACGAGCAGTACTTC. Translating gives CASSFRDRASYEQYF.

Here the CDR3 DNA reads TGTGCCTGGCGGGACTCCTACGAGCAGTACTTC. Protein product: CAWRDSYEQYF. The V and J genes are TRBV30 and TRBJ2-7; D is perhaps TRBD2 (5 bases). Germline CDR1 and CDR2: GTSNPN and SVGIG (reference sequence). The germline V and J ends were trimmed by 5 bases and 0 bases, with 5 bases remaining between them. The CDR3 is 11 residues long.

The CDR3 region has the DNA TGTGCCAGCAGCTTAGGCCCGGGGGGAAACATTCAGTACTTC. Its protein is CASSLGPGGNIQYF. V and J are TRBV7-9 and TRBJ2-4, with 7 bases lining up with TRBD2. The CDR3 extends over 14 amino acids. CDR1 and CDR2 (germline): SEHNR, FQNEAQ (reference sequence). V lost 1 base, J lost 6 bases, and 3 bases stayed unmatched.

In this sample, this clone turned up once. The chain has TRBV13 and TRBJ1-2; TRBD1 agrees at 8 bases. From germline, CDR1 is PRHDT and CDR2 FYEKMQ (reference sequence). J was trimmed by 9 bases and V by 4 bases; bases with no gene match: 13. This CDR3 region has 15 residues. As DNA, the CDR3 is TGTGCCAGCAGCTCACGGGACAGGCGATCTATGAGCTACACCTTC. Translation: CASSSRDRRSMSYTF.

J is TRBJ2-1 and V is TRBV28; TRBD2 matches at 7 bases. There are 13 residues in the CDR3. The V segment lost 0 bases and the J segment 7 bases; nucleotides outside the gene matches: 0. Germline V gene sequence: CDR1 MDHEN, CDR2 SYDVKM. CDR3 in DNA: TGTGCCAGCAGTTTATGGGGAGGGAATGAGCAGTTCTTC. The encoded protein is CASSLWGGNEQFF.

The chain has TRBV19 and TRBJ1-5; 11 nucleotides match TRBD1. The V gene's germline CDR1 is LNHDA and CDR2 SQIVND (reference sequence). The CDR3 extends over 15 amino acids. V lost 4 bases and J lost 6; bases outside the gene matches: 5. CDR3 nucleotides: TGTGCCAGTAGTACCGGACAGGGGGCGACTCAGCCCCAGCATTTT. Amino acid sequence: CASSTGQGATQPQHF.

This chain uses TRBV10-3 with TRBJ2-7; 8 bases align to TRBD2. Germline V CDR1 and CDR2: ENHRY, SYGVKD. With 3 bases clipped from V and 3 bases from J, the junction kept 4 bases outside the gene matches. This CDR3 contains 14 residues. The CDR3 spells CAISDGGAFYEQYF. DNA of the CDR3: TGTGCCATCAGTGACGGGGGGGCTTTCTACGAGCAGTACTTC.

This clone turned up a few times. J is TRBJ1-3 and V is TRBV7-6; perhaps TRBD1 as D (5 bases). Trimming took off 5 bases at V and 4 bases at J, with 15 bases between the two ends. The CDR3 contains 15 residues. CDR1 is SGHVS and CDR2 is FNYEAQ in the germline V gene. CDR3 sequence: CASSTSQGRGNTIYF. The CDR3 bases are TGTGCCAGCAGCACCAGCCAGGGCCGGGGAAACACCATATATTTT.

This clone appeared once. The chain is built from TRBV10-3 and TRBJ1-5; 8 nucleotides line up with TRBD1. This CDR3 contains 14 residues. Losses at the gene ends were 10 bases for V and 7 bases for J; bases not matched to a gene: 12. Germline V gene lookup returns CDR1 ENHRY and CDR2 SYGVKD. Here the CDR3 DNA reads TGTGCCACCGGGGACGGACAGGGCCTGCAGCCCCAGCATTTT. This gives the protein CATGDGQGLQPQHF.

This chain joins TRBV18 and TRBJ2-1; D possibly corresponds to TRBD2 (6 bases). Trimming cost V 7 bases and J 1 base, with 11 bases left between them. CDR3 length: 14 amino acids. Germline CDR1 reads KGHSH; CDR2 reads LQKENI. CDR3 region: CASFVGTSYNEQFF. The CDR3 nucleotides are TGTGCCAGCTTTGTGGGGACTTCCTACAATGAGCAGTTCTTC.

This chain connects TRBV7-9 to TRBJ2-1; no definite D call. The germline V gene has CDR1 SEHNR and CDR2 FQNEAQ (reference sequence). The germline V and J ends were trimmed by 4 bases and 5 bases, with 15 bases remaining between them. This CDR3 comprises 15 residues. The CDR3 spells CASSSGNPPHNEQFF. Here the CDR3 DNA reads TGTGCCAGCAGCTCAGGAAATCCCCCTCACAATGAGCAGTTCTTC.

The chain recombines TRBV7-2 with TRBJ2-7; weak D call: TRBD1 (6 bases). Per the germline V gene, CDR1 is SGHTA and CDR2 is FQGNSA. Trimming removed 0 bases at V and 13 bases at J, with 10 bases between. This CDR3 spans 11 amino acids. The CDR3 nucleotides are TGTGCCAGCAGCTTAGCGGGGGCAGAATACTTC. This codes for CASSLAGAEYF.

The chain carries TRBV9 and TRBJ2-2; D not resolved. Looked up from germline, CDR1 is SGDLS and CDR2 is YYNGEE. V lost 4 bases, J lost 6 bases, and 7 bases lay in between. The CDR3 consists of 12 residues. In DNA form, the CDR3 reads TGTGCCAGCAGCCCTAGTGCCGGGGAGCTGTTTTTT. Protein: CASSPSAGELFF.

This clone was found a few times. The chain has TRBV19 and TRBJ1-1; D possibly corresponds to TRBD1 (6 bases). The length of the CDR3 is 14 residues. The V and J ends lost 4 bases and 6 bases respectively, with 15 bases between them. Germline V gene sequence: CDR1 LNHDA, CDR2 SQIVND (reference sequence). CDR3 nucleotides: TGTGCCAGTAGTACGGGACACCAAGGAGCTGAAGCTTTCTTT. This sequence encodes CASSTGHQGAEAFF.

The chain is built from TRBV29-1 and TRBJ2-3, with TRBD2 identical over 12 bases. The junction had 8 bases not matched to a gene; V was cut back by 6 bases and J by 4 bases. This CDR3 region has 15 residues. Germline V gene sequence: CDR1 SQVTM, CDR2 ANQGSEA. The CDR3 DNA is TGCAGCGTAAACCTAGCGGGGGGGATACCAGATACGCAGTATTTT. Translating it yields CSVNLAGGIPDTQYF.

This chain joins TRBV4-2 and TRBJ1-3; D is possibly TRBD1 (6 bases). Trimming took 1 base from V and 4 from J, leaving 11 bases between them. The germline V gene has CDR1 LGHNA and CDR2 YNFKEQ. The CDR3 sequence is 15 residues long. CDR3: CASSQGYQGGNTIYF. The CDR3 nucleotides are TGTGCCAGCAGCCAAGGTTACCAGGGGGGAAACACCATATATTTT.

V usage is TRBV5-4 and J usage is TRBJ1-1; 9 bases are a match to TRBD1. J was trimmed by 0 bases and V by 5 bases; bases with no gene match: 8. This CDR3 is 16 amino acids long. Germline V lookup: CDR1 SGHNT, CDR2 YYREEE (reference sequence). The CDR3, as DNA: TGTGCCAGCAGGCCCCCGGGACAGGGCGTGAACACTGAAGCTTTCTTT. Translating it yields CASRPPGQGVNTEAFF. Complete variable domain (other parts from reference TRBV5-4 and TRBJ1-1): ETGVTQSPTHLIKTRGQQVTLRCSSQSGHNTVSWYQQALGQGPQFIFQYYREEENGRGNFPPRFSGLQFPNYSSELNVNALELDDSALYLCASRPPGQGVNTEAFFGQGTRLTVV.

The chain recombines TRBV30 with TRBJ1-2, with D possibly matching TRBD1 (6 bases). This CDR3 has 14 residues. Per germline, CDR1 GTSNPN and CDR2 SVGIG (reference sequence). The ends were cut back, 3 bases at V and 3 bases at J, with 14 bases in the middle. The CDR3 sequence is CAWSGGQGDYGYTF. The CDR3 DNA reads TGTGCCTGGAGCGGGGGGCAGGGCGACTATGGCTACACCTTC.

This clone was seen a single time. The V and J genes are TRBV9 and TRBJ2-7; TRBD1 agrees at 9 bases. The CDR3 sequence is 15 residues long. Per the germline V gene, CDR1 is SGDLS and CDR2 is YYNGEE. The V and J ends lost 0 bases and 5 bases, in that order; junction bases with no gene match: 6. CDR3 DNA sequence: TGTGCCAGCAGCGTAGGAGGGGGACAGGGTAACGAGCAGTACTTC. Translated, it gives CASSVGGGQGNEQYF.

The chain carries TRBV28 and TRBJ2-1; D perhaps matches TRBD2 (6 bases). Trimming took off 5 bases at V and 0 bases at J, with 17 bases between the two ends. CDR1 is MDHEN and CDR2 is SYDVKM in the germline V gene. The CDR3 covers 17 residues. The CDR3 is CASSNLGGARSYNEQFF. CDR3 bases: TGTGCCAGCAGTAATCTGGGGGGTGCCCGCTCCTACAATGAGCAGTTCTTC.

The genes are TRBV28 and TRBJ2-1, with TRBD2 matching 7 bases. V was pared by 1 base and J by 15 bases, with 9 bases of the junction left unmatched. Germline V gives CDR1 MDHEN, CDR2 SYDVKM. CDR3 size: 13 residues. The CDR3: CASSLSSGGRRFF. CDR3 in DNA: TGTGCCAGCAGTTTATCCTCTGGCGGGAGACGGTTCTTC.

The chain couples TRBV3-1 (or the pseudogene TRBV3-2) to TRBJ2-1, with 8 nucleotides matching TRBD2. The germline V gene encodes CDR1 LGHDT and CDR2 YNNKEL (reference sequence). This CDR3 has 16 amino acids. V trimming: 4 bases; J trimming: 9 bases; junction bases outside the gene matches: 14. CDR3 region: CASSRHSPGGPAEQFF. The CDR3 coding sequence is TGTGCCAGCAGCCGCCATTCGCCGGGGGGGCCTGCTGAGCAGTTCTTC.

The rearrangement joins TRBV24-1 to TRBJ1-1, with D possibly TRBD1 on 6 matching bases. CDR1 and CDR2 from the germline V gene are KGHDR and SFDVKD. The CDR3 runs to 12 residues. Deletions cut 9 bases from V and 4 bases from J, with 11 bases between. The DNA of the CDR3 is TGTGCCACCGGGGGGGCGGGCACTGAAGCTTTCTTT. This sequence encodes CATGGAGTEAFF.